This T cell receptor beta chain was retrieved from a study of blood T cell repertoires in COVID-19. Those enrolled, adults aged about 18 to 89 years, came from about two dozen US areas. Allocation to cohorts depended on clinical history reported by the participants. Two negative PCRs, clearance, or symptom resolution had been documented for recovered Cohort 3 donors. This CDR3 is 13 amino acids long. Trimming removed 2 bases at V and 6 bases at J, with 7 bases between. Germline values: CDR1 SGHNT, CDR2 YENEEA. Per the original methods: Estimated nucleated cell counts came from reference gene primer amplification. Sequencing used immunoSEQ multiplex PCR; TCRdb keeps in-frame clones, though not all of them. D and trimming come from the DNA, and the V and J calls and clone size come from that table. The data hold 350,000 or so clones, with about 92% observed a single time.

The J gene is TRBJ2-2, the V gene TRBV11-3; no reliable D call. This receptor was taken from a woman aged 25 to 39 who had recovered from COVID-19. The sequencing input was PBMCs or T cells enriched from blood (not recorded which). The CDR3 reads CASSLPGPGELFF. CDR3 coding DNA: TGTGCCAGCAGCTTACCGGGTCCCGGGGAGCTGTTTTTT.